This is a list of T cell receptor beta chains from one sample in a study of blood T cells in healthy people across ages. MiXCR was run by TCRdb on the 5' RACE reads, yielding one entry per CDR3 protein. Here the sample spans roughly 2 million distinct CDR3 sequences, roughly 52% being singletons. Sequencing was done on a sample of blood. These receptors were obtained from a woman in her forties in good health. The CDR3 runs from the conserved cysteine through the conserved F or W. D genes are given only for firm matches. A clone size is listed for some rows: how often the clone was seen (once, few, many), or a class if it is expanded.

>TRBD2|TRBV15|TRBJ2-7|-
CATSRETGTSGTYEQYF
TGTGCCACCAGCAGAGAAACAGGGACTAGCGGTACCTACGAGCAGTACTTC
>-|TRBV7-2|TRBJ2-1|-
CASSFRGGGEQFF
TGTGCCAGCAGCTTTAGGGGGGGCGGTGAGCAGTTCTTC
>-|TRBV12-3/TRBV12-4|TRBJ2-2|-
CASSFWGDTGELFF
TGTGCCAGCAGTTTCTGGGGAGACACCGGGGAGCTGTTTTTT
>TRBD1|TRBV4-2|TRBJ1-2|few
CASMDRVYGYTF
TGTGCCAGCATGGACAGGGTTTATGGCTACACCTTC
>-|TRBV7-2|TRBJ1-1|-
CASSLGARFNTEAFF
TGTGCCAGCAGCTTGGGGGCGCGGTTCAACACTGAAGCTTTCTTT
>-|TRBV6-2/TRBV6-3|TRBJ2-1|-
CASSYGTYNEQLF
TGTGCCAGCAGTTATGGAACCTACAATGAGCAGTTATTC
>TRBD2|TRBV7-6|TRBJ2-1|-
CASSPAPAGDYNEQFF
TGTGCCAGCAGTCCCGCGCCAGCGGGGGACTACAATGAGCAGTTCTTC
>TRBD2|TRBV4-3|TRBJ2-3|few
CASSQLAGGSADTQYF
TGCGCCAGCAGCCAACTAGCGGGGGGGAGCGCAGATACGCAGTATTTT
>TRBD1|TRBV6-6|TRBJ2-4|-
CASLQGISENIQYF
TGTGCCAGTCTACAGGGGATTTCGGAAAACATTCAGTACTTC
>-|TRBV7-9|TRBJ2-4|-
CASSLAAGARNIQYF
TGTGCCAGCAGCTTAGCCGCGGGGGCGAGAAACATTCAGTACTTC
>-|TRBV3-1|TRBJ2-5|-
CASTQKSLETQYF
TGTGCCAGCACCCAAAAGTCCCTAGAGACCCAGTACTTC
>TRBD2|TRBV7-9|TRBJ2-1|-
CASSLTLRGGTYNEQFF
TGTGCCAGCAGCCTCACATTACGGGGGGGTACCTACAATGAGCAGTTCTTC
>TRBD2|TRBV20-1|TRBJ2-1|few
CSASPTSGAGNEQFF
TGCAGTGCTAGCCCGACTAGCGGGGCTGGGAATGAGCAGTTCTTC
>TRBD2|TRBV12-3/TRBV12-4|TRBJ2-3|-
CASSPGLAPQYF
TGTGCCAGCAGTCCGGGACTAGCTCCGCAGTATTTT
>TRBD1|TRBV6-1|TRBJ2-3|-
CASSHRLGRGSTDTQYF
TGTGCCAGCAGCCATCGGCTGGGCAGGGGGAGCACAGATACGCAGTATTTT
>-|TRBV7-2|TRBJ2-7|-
CASSLTVGGRPLGEQYF
TGTGCCAGCAGCTTAACAGTTGGCGGACGACCATTGGGCGAGCAGTACTTC
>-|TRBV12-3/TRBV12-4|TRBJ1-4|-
CASTRQSPNEKLFF
TGTGCCAGCACCCGACAGAGCCCGAATGAAAAACTGTTTTTT
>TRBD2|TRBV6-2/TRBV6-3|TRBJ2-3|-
CASSFASGDRTDTQYF
TGTGCCAGCAGTTTCGCTAGCGGGGACCGCACAGATACGCAGTATTTT
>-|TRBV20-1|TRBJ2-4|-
CSASGPYRERAKNIQYF
TGCAGTGCCTCGGGTCCGTACAGGGAAAGGGCCAAAAACATTCAGTACTTC
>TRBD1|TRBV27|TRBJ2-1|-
CASSAGGETQFF
TGTGCCAGCAGTGCAGGGGGAGAGACCCAGTTCTTC
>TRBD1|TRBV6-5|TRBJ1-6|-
CASSYSGQGGFGSYNSPLHF
TGTGCCAGCAGTTACTCAGGACAGGGAGGGTTCGGCTCCTATAATTCACCCCTCCACTTT
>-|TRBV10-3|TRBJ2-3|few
CAIIGESTDTQYF
TGTGCCATAATCGGGGAAAGCACAGATACGCAGTATTTT
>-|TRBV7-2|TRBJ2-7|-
CASSLAGSLLEQYF
TGTGCCAGCAGCTTAGCAGGGAGTCTCCTCGAGCAGTACTTC